Listed here are 13 T cell receptor beta chains from one sample, sequenced in a study of blood T cell repertoires in COVID-19. Profiling relied on immunoSEQ multiplex PCR, and the TCRdb table lists in-frame clones only, not all of them. Among around 260,000 clones, about nine tenths were seen once, and the ten largest hold approximately 0.85%. Sequenced: peripheral blood. Every receptor here comes from a woman aged 40-49 years who had recovered from COVID-19.

This chain uses TRBV7-7 with TRBJ2-7, with 9 bases that match TRBD1. Germline CDR1 and CDR2: SSHAT and FNYEAQ (reference sequence). The J segment lost 0 bases and the V segment lost 6 bases, leaving 6 bases of the junction unmatched. This CDR3 has 15 residues. CDR3 nucleotide sequence: TGTGCCAGCAGTCCCGGGACAGGGAGCTCCTACGAGCAGTACTTC. Translated, it gives CASSPGTGSSYEQYF.

The rearrangement uses TRBV19 and TRBJ1-6; TRBD1 matches 7 bases. The germline V gene has CDR1 LNHDA and CDR2 SQIVND (reference sequence). The trim removed 5 bases at V and 8 bases at J, leaving 3 bases unmatched. CDR3 size: 13 residues. CDR3 amino acids: CASSARGDSPLHF. CDR3 sequence (DNA): TGTGCCAGTAGTGCCAGGGGGGATTCACCCCTCCACTTT.

The chain links TRBV19 to TRBJ2-7; possible D gene TRBD1, 5 bases. CDR1 and CDR2 (germline): LNHDA, SQIVND (reference sequence). The germline V and J ends were trimmed by 0 bases and 3 bases, with 6 bases remaining between them. CDR3 length: 13 residues. CDR3 DNA: TGTGCCAGTAGTATAGAGGGGCGCTACGAGCAGTACTTC. It encodes CASSIEGRYEQYF.

CDR3 loop: CASSLGAGLAYEQYF. The CDR3 nucleotides are TGTGCCAGCAGCTTGGGAGCGGGATTAGCCTACGAGCAGTACTTC. The rearrangement links TRBV11-3 to TRBJ2-7; 7 nucleotides line up with TRBD2. The CDR3 is 15 amino acids. CDR1 and CDR2 from the germline V gene are SGHNT and YENEEA. V lost 3 bases, J lost 2 bases, and 7 bases stayed unmatched. Full variable domain (missing parts from reference TRBV11-3 and TRBJ2-7): EAGVVQSPRYKIIEKKQPVAFWCNPISGHNTLYWYLQNLGQGPELLIRYENEEAVDDSQLPKDRFSAERLKGVDSTLKIQPAELGDSAVYLCASSLGAGLAYEQYFGPGTRLTVT.

The chain combines TRBV7-3 with TRBJ2-1, with TRBD2 matching over 9 bases. The length of the CDR3 is 13 residues. Germline V gene data show CDR1 as SGHTA and CDR2 as FQGTGA. V dropped 3 bases and J dropped 9; count of bases not matched to a gene: 3. The CDR3 region is CASSFAGGSEQFF. In DNA form, the CDR3 reads TGTGCCAGCAGCTTTGCGGGAGGGAGTGAGCAGTTCTTC.

About this clone: At the DNA level, this CDR3 is encoded by other sequences in the same sample as well. This chain links TRBV5-1 with TRBJ2-5; unclear D gene. Per germline, CDR1 SGHRS and CDR2 YFSETQ. Trimming took 2 bases from V and 3 from J, leaving 5 bases between them. CDR3 length: 12 residues. The CDR3 nucleotides read TGCGCCAGCAGCTTTGGAGAAGAGACCCAGTACTTC. This codes for CASSFGEETQYF.

This clone was found once. The V gene is TRBV27, the J gene TRBJ2-7; D perhaps matches TRBD1 (6 bases). CDR1 is MNHEY and CDR2 is SMNVEV in the germline V gene (reference sequence). V lost 5 bases, J lost 3 bases, and 11 bases lay in between. This CDR3 is 13 amino acids long. CDR3 residues: CASSPGHFYEQYF. The CDR3 DNA is TGTGCCAGCAGTCCGGGACATTTCTACGAGCAGTACTTC.

V usage is TRBV4-1 and J usage is TRBJ2-7, with 7 bases that match TRBD1. Germline V gene data show CDR1 as MGHRA and CDR2 as YSYEKL. The ends lost 2 bases at V and 2 bases at J; junction bases unmatched: 6. The CDR3 length is 15 residues. The CDR3 bases are TGCGCCAGCAGCCAACCTGGGACAGCCCCCTACGAGCAGTACTTC. Its translation is CASSQPGTAPYEQYF.

This chain links TRBV5-4 with TRBJ2-7, with 10 bases that match TRBD2. Germline CDR1 SGHNT, CDR2 YYREEE (reference sequence). The V segment lost 4 bases and the J segment 4 bases; nucleotides outside the gene matches: 8. The CDR3 is 15 residues long. The DNA of the CDR3 is TGTGCCAGCAGCCCAAGCGGGAGGGCTACGTACGAGCAGTACTTC. It translates to CASSPSGRATYEQYF.

Written as DNA, the CDR3 is TGTGCCAGCTCACCATCAGGGGGGTTCTCCGGGACAGGGTTGGGCAATCAGCCCCAGCATTTT. Protein sequence: CASSPSGGFSGTGLGNQPQHF. The genes are TRBV18 and TRBJ1-5; 9 nucleotides align to TRBD1. The CDR3 runs 21 residues. CDR1 is KGHSH, CDR2 LQKENI, per germline. Trimming took 2 bases from V and 2 from J; bases not matched to a gene: 19.

The chain recombines TRBV28 with TRBJ2-1, with 12 bases aligning to TRBD2. With V trimmed by 4 bases and J by 0 bases, 7 bases remained unmatched. The CDR3 is 18 amino acids. CDR1 is MDHEN and CDR2 is SYDVKM in the germline V gene. As DNA, the CDR3 is TGTGCCAGCAGTTCAACCGGGACTAGCGGGTCCTCCTACAATGAGCAGTTCTTC. Its protein is CASSSTGTSGSSYNEQFF.

The chain links TRBV4-1 to TRBJ1-4; TRBD1 matches 7 bases. Germline values: CDR1 MGHRA, CDR2 YSYEKL. The CDR3 runs to 19 residues. The junction had 14 bases not matched to a gene; V was cut back by 0 bases and J by 4 bases. Written as DNA, the CDR3 is TGCGCCAGCAGCCAAGATAGGAAGGGGGCGGCGGCGATTAATGAAAAACTGTTTTTT. It encodes CASSQDRKGAAAINEKLFF.

The V gene is TRBV4-1, the J gene TRBJ2-1; TRBD2 aligns across 8 bases. Trimming removed 0 bases from V and 0 bases from J; junction bases left unmatched: 4. Germline CDR1 and CDR2: MGHRA and YSYEKL. The CDR3 covers 17 residues. Here the CDR3 reads CASSQDPSGSSYNEQFF. CDR3 bases: TGCGCCAGCAGCCAAGACCCGAGCGGGAGCTCCTACAATGAGCAGTTCTTC.